The 20 T cell receptor beta chains listed next were all sequenced from one sample in a study of T-cell memory formation after mild COVID-19. TCRdb re-analysed the 5' RACE reads in MiXCR, keeping a single row per CDR3 protein. The sample consists of about 150,000 distinct CDR3 sequences, about 15% of them appearing once. Sequencing was carried out using PBMCs or a T cell subset sorted from them (not recorded which). The receptors here all came from an adult woman who had mild COVID-19 (a few samples of this study predate the infection). Cell type and time point are not known.

This clonotype was observed a handful of times. This chain joins TRBV30 and TRBJ2-1; 11 nucleotides match TRBD1. The CDR3 is 13 residues long. V dropped 1 base and J dropped 10; count of bases not matched to a gene: 3. Germline V gene lookup returns CDR1 GTSNPN and CDR2 SVGIG (reference sequence). In nucleotides, the CDR3 is TGTGCCTGGAGTGCCGGGACAGGGGGAGAGCAGTTCTTC. It specifies CAWSAGTGGEQFF.

This clonotype appeared many times. V is TRBV6-2 or TRBV6-3 and J is TRBJ1-1; TRBD1 agrees at 8 bases. The germline V gene encodes CDR1 MNHEY and CDR2 SVGEGT. With V trimmed by 7 bases and J by 0 bases, 13 bases remained unmatched. The CDR3 extends over 17 amino acids. In DNA form, the CDR3 reads TGTGCCAGCACCCGAGGACAGGGAGTTCGCATGAACACTGAAGCTTTCTTT. It is translated as CASTRGQGVRMNTEAFF.

This clonotype was seen only a few times. This chain joins TRBV7-3 and TRBJ2-1, with D unresolved. From germline, CDR1 is SGHTA and CDR2 FQGTGA. This CDR3 is built from 15 residues. The V gene lost 2 bases and the J gene lost 7 bases, with 15 bases spanning the gap. In DNA form, the CDR3 reads TGTGCCAGCAGCTTAGGTGGTCGGGCGATGAATGAGCAGTTCTTC. It translates to CASSLGGRAMNEQFF.

This chain connects TRBV3-1 to TRBJ1-5, with D unclear. CDR3 length equals 15 residues. Trimming shortened V by 5 bases and J by 2 bases, and 13 bases separated the two germline ends. Germline values: CDR1 LGHDT, CDR2 YNNKEL (reference sequence). Here the CDR3 reads CASSFTMNGNQPQHF. CDR3 nucleotides: TGTGCCAGCAGCTTCACCATGAACGGCAATCAGCCCCAGCATTTT.

The V and J genes are TRBV5-1 and TRBJ1-5, with TRBD1 as a possible D gene (5 bases). This CDR3 spans 15 amino acids. Germline CDR1 reads SGHRS; CDR2 reads YFSETQ. V was cut by 0 bases and J by 5 bases, with 12 bases left in between. CDR3 in amino acids: CASSLGIGEDQPQHF. Written as DNA, the CDR3 is TGCGCCAGCAGCTTGGGAATAGGGGAGGATCAGCCCCAGCATTTT.

There are a few counts of this clonotype. V gene TRBV5-1 combines with J gene TRBJ1-4, with 8 nucleotides matching TRBD1. Germline CDR1 and CDR2: SGHRS and YFSETQ. J was trimmed by 7 bases and V by 4 bases; bases with no gene match: 9. CDR3 length: 15 residues. The CDR3 is CASSRARQGAEKLFF. The DNA for the CDR3 is TGCGCCAGCAGCCGGGCCAGGCAGGGGGCTGAAAAACTGTTTTTT.

This clonotype came up a few times. This chain joins TRBV20-1 and TRBJ1-5; D is ambiguous. Germline CDR1 and CDR2: DFQATT and SNEGSKA (reference sequence). CDR3 size: 14 residues. V lost 7 bases and J lost 7, with 20 bases in between. The CDR3, as DNA: TGCAGTGTTACGGGGAGTCGTCGTCAACAGCCCCAGCATTTT. Translated: CSVTGSRRQQPQHF.

This clonotype was found many times. The chain is built from TRBV24-1 and TRBJ2-7; a weak D match, TRBD2 (5 bases). V dropped 4 bases and J dropped 5 bases, with 11 bases sitting between them. Germline CDR1 is KGHDR and CDR2 is SFDVKD. This CDR3 region has 13 residues. The DNA for the CDR3 is TGTGCCACCAGTGACCAAAGAGGGCACGAGCAGTACTTC. Protein product: CATSDQRGHEQYF.

The rearrangement uses TRBV19 and TRBJ2-7, with 8 bases identical to TRBD1. The V gene end was trimmed by 8 bases and the J gene end by 0 bases; junction bases not matched to a gene: 3. Germline loops: CDR1 LNHDA, CDR2 SQIVND (reference sequence). The CDR3 contains 13 residues. The CDR3 DNA reads as TGTGCCAGTGGACAGGGAAACTCCTACGAGCAGTACTTC. It is translated as CASGQGNSYEQYF.

The J gene is TRBJ2-1, the V gene TRBV4-1, with D perhaps TRBD1 (5 bases). The V and J ends lost 0 bases and 7 bases respectively, with 13 bases between them. The CDR3 sequence is 15 residues long. The germline V gene has CDR1 MGHRA and CDR2 YSYEKL. The chain's CDR3 is CASSQEGPGWNEQFF. The CDR3 nucleotides are TGCGCCAGCAGCCAAGAGGGGCCAGGGTGGAATGAGCAGTTCTTC.

The CDR3 nucleotides are TGTGCCAGTAGTATGGCGGGGTTCTATGGCTACACCTTC. Protein sequence: CASSMAGFYGYTF. The gene calls are TRBV19 and TRBJ1-2; D is ambiguous. The CDR3 has 13 residues. Germline V gene data show CDR1 as LNHDA and CDR2 as SQIVND (reference sequence). V lost 3 bases, J lost 4 bases, and 9 bases lay in between.

This clonotype has just a few counts. This chain links TRBV2 with TRBJ1-1; D is unclear. The CDR3 is made up of 14 amino acids. CDR1 and CDR2 (germline): SNHLY, FYNNEI. V lost 7 bases and J lost 2, with 14 bases in between. The CDR3 DNA follows: TGTGCCAGCAATCAGGACCGGCTAAACACTGAAGCTTTCTTT. It is translated as CASNQDRLNTEAFF.

The CDR3: CASSPDQLASQETQYF. As DNA, the CDR3 is TGTGCCAGCAGTCCCGATCAACTAGCGAGCCAAGAGACCCAGTACTTC. This sequence joins TRBV12-3 or TRBV12-4 and TRBJ2-5, with TRBD2 matching over 7 bases. J was trimmed by 1 base and V by 5 bases; bases with no gene match: 10. This CDR3 is built from 16 residues.

The J gene is TRBJ2-3, the V gene TRBV4-1; 9 bases agree with TRBD1. The V gene's germline CDR1 is MGHRA and CDR2 YSYEKL. The V and J ends lost 3 bases and 6 bases, in that order; junction bases with no gene match: 10. The CDR3 is 16 residues long. The CDR3 sequence is CASSHRPGQGLDTQYF. The DNA for the CDR3 is TGCGCCAGCAGCCATCGCCCGGGACAGGGCTTGGATACGCAGTATTTT.

This clonotype was seen more than once but under ten times. This chain joins TRBV5-6 and TRBJ2-3; 10 nucleotides align to TRBD1. V shed 3 bases, J shed 2 bases, and the junction held 6 bases outside the gene matches. In germline, CDR1 is SGHDT, CDR2 YYEEEE. This CDR3 is built from 16 residues. Written as DNA, the CDR3 is TGTGCCAGCAGCTCCGACAGGGGGCGGGTCACAGATACGCAGTATTTT. It yields the protein CASSSDRGRVTDTQYF.

This clonotype appeared a few times. CDR3 region: CASSLPRDNPTSTDTQYF. CDR3 DNA: TGTGCCAGCAGCTTACCGCGGGACAACCCGACTAGCACAGATACGCAGTATTTT. The rearrangement links TRBV7-8 to TRBJ2-3; D assignment may be TRBD1 or TRBD2 (6 bases each). The V end lost 2 bases, the J end lost 0 bases, and 18 bases lay between the germline ends. Germline V CDR1 and CDR2: SGHVS, FQNEAQ. This CDR3 is 18 amino acids long.

This chain uses TRBV6-6 with TRBJ1-5; 8 bases are shared with TRBD1. This CDR3 comprises 18 residues. Per the germline V gene, CDR1 is MNHNY and CDR2 is SVGAGI (reference sequence). The junction had 16 bases not matched to a gene; V was cut back by 2 bases and J by 7 bases. CDR3 nucleotides: TGTGCCAGCAGTTACGCTGTGGACAGGGATCCCACAAGCCAGCCCCAGCATTTT. Translated, it gives CASSYAVDRDPTSQPQHF.

This chain links TRBV18 with TRBJ2-7, with 11 bases lining up with TRBD1. V dropped 2 bases and J dropped 7; count of bases not matched to a gene: 7. This CDR3 region has 15 residues. Germline assignment: CDR1 KGHSH and CDR2 LQKENI. The CDR3 bases are TGTGCCAGCTCACCAGGGACAGGGGGAACGGGGGAGCAGTACTTC. It yields the protein CASSPGTGGTGEQYF.

This clonotype was counted between two and nine times. The V gene is TRBV7-9, the J gene TRBJ1-1, with no clear D. This CDR3 comprises 17 residues. V dropped 1 base and J dropped 1 base, with 16 bases sitting between them. The V gene's germline CDR1 is SEHNR and CDR2 FQNEAQ (reference sequence). CDR3: CASSLDGGSKQNTEAFF. The CDR3 bases are TGTGCCAGCAGCTTAGACGGAGGCTCTAAACAGAACACTGAAGCTTTCTTT.

Here the CDR3 DNA reads TGCAGCGTTGATCAGGGGGCCAATCAGCCCCAGCATTTT. Its protein is CSVDQGANQPQHF. The chain couples TRBV29-1 to TRBJ1-5; 8 nucleotides line up with TRBD1. From germline, CDR1 is SQVTM and CDR2 ANQGSEA. The V gene end was trimmed by 3 bases and the J gene end by 3 bases; junction bases not matched to a gene: 1. CDR3 length equals 13 residues.